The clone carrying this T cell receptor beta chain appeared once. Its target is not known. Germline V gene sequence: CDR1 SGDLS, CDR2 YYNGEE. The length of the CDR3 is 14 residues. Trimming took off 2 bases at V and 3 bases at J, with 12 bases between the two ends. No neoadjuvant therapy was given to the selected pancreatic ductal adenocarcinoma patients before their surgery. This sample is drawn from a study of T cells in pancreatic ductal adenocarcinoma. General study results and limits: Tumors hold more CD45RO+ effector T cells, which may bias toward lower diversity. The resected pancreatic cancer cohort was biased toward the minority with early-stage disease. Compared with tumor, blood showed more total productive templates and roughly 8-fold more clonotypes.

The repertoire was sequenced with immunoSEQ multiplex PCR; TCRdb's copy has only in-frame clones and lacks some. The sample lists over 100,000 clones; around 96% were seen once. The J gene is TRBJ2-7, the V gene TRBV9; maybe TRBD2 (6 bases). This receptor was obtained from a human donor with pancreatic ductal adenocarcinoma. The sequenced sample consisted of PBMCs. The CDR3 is CASSVGGNIYEQYF. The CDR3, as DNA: TGTGCCAGCAGCGTGGGGGGAAACATCTACGAGCAGTACTTC.